The entry below describes one T cell receptor beta chain. The entry originates in a study of blood T cell repertoires in COVID-19. Overall study context: Whether acute or convalescent, the COVID-19 samples came from the United States, Italy and Spain.

Trimming at V came to 5 bases and at J to 4 bases, leaving 4 bases not matched to a gene. Germline assignment: CDR1 MDHEN and CDR2 SYDVKM. The CDR3 covers 15 residues. Authors' data handling: For nucleated cells, counts were estimated from reference gene primer amplification. Clones were sequenced by immunoSEQ multiplex PCR, and TCRdb holds only the in-frame ones, with some missing. V and J calls plus clone size are reproduced from that table; the DNA served to infer D and trimming. Of over 300,000 clones in the sample, around 89% were seen once. Sequencing used peripheral blood. This sequence was found in a middle-aged man with acute or convalescent COVID-19. This rearrangement joins TRBV28 to TRBJ1-5, with TRBD1 matching over 11 bases. The CDR3 sequence: CASSPRDRGNQPQHF. The DNA of the CDR3 is TGTGCCAGCAGTCCCAGGGACAGGGGGAATCAGCCCCAGCATTTT. The full variable domain, rest sourced from reference TRBV28 and TRBJ1-5, is DVKVTQSSRYLVKRTGEKVFLECVQDMDHENMFWYRQDPGLGLRLIYFSYDVKMKEKGDIPEGYSVSREKKERFSLILESASTNQTSMYLCASSPRDRGNQPQHFGDGTRLSIL.